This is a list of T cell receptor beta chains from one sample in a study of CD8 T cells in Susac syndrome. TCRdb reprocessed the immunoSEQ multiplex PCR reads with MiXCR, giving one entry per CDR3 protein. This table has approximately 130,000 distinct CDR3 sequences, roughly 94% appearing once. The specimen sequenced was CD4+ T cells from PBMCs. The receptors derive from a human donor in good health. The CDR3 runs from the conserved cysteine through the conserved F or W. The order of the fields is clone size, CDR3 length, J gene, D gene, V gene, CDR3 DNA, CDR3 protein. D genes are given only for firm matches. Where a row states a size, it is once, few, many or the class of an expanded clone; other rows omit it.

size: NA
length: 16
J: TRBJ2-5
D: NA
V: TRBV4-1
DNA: TGCGCCAGCAGCCAAGCGAATTTGGGGTTCGGAGAGACCCAGTACTTC
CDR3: CASSQANLGFGETQYF

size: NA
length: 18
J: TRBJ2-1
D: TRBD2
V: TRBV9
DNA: TGTGCCAGCAGCCCCCGACTAGCGGGAGTTAGCTCCTACAATGAGCAGTTCTTC
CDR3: CASSPRLAGVSSYNEQFF

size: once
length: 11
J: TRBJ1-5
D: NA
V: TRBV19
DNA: TGTGCCAGTGGAAGGGGTCAGCCCCAGCATTTT
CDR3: CASGRGQPQHF

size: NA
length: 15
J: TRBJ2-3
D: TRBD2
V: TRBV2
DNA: TGTGCCAGCAGAAAACTAGCGGGCGGCACAGATACGCAGTATTTT
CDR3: CASRKLAGGTDTQYF

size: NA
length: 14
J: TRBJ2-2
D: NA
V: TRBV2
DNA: TGTGCCAGCAAGAGACAGCAAAACACCGGGGAGCTGTTTTTT
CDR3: CASKRQQNTGELFF

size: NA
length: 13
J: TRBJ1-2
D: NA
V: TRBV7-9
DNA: TGTGCCAGCCAATTATCTACAGGCTATGGCTACACCTTC
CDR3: CASQLSTGYGYTF

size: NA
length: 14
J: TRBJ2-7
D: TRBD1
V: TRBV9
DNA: TGTGCCAGCAGCTCTTCGACAGGGGGGTACGAGCAGTACTTC
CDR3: CASSSSTGGYEQYF

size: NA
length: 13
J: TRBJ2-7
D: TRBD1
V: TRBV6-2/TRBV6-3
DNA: TGTGCCAGCAGCTGGACAGGGGCCCCCGAGCAGTACTTC
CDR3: CASSWTGAPEQYF

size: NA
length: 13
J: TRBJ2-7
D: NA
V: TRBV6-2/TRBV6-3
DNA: TGTGCCAGCAGGTTACGGCAGGGGCAGGAGCAGTACTTC
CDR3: CASRLRQGQEQYF

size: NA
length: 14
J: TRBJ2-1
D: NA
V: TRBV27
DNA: TGTGCCAGCAGTCTATTTGCCGCTACCAATGAGCAGTTCTTC
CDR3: CASSLFAATNEQFF

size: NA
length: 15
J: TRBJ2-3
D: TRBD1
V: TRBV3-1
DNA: TGTGCCAGCAGCCAAATACAGGGGGAAGCAGATACGCAGTATTTT
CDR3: CASSQIQGEADTQYF

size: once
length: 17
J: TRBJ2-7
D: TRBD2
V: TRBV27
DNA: TGTGCCAGCAGTTCCCTAAGACTAGCGGATCCCTACTACGAGCAGTACTTC
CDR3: CASSSLRLADPYYEQYF

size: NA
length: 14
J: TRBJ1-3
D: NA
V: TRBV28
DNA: TGTGCCAGCAGTTTAGAGTACTCTGGAAACACCATATATTTT
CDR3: CASSLEYSGNTIYF

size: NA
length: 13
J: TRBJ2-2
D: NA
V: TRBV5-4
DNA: TGTGCCAGCAGCTTGCCGGGGACCGGGGAGCTGTTTTTT
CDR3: CASSLPGTGELFF

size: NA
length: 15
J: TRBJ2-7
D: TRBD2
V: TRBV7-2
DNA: TGTGCCAGCAGCTTAGAAGCGGGACGGTGGTACGAGCAGTACTTC
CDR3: CASSLEAGRWYEQYF

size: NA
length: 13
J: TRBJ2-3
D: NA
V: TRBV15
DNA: TGTGCCACCAGCAGAGATATAACAGATACGCAGTATTTT
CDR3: CATSRDITDTQYF

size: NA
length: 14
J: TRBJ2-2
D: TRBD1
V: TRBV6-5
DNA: TGTGCCAGTACCGACAGGGTAGGGTCCGGGGAGCTGTTTTTT
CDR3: CASTDRVGSGELFF

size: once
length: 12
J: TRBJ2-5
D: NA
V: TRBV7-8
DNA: TGTGCCAGCAGCTTTCGCCTGGAGACCCAGTACTTC
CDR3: CASSFRLETQYF

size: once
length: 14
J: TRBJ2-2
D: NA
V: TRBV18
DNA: TGTGCCAGCTCACCACCGTCTTACACCGGGGAGCTGTTTTTT
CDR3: CASSPPSYTGELFF

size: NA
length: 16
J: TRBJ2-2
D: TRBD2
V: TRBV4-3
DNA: TGCGCCAGCAGCCAATCGGGGACTAGCTACACCGGGGAGCTGTTTTTT
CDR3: CASSQSGTSYTGELFF

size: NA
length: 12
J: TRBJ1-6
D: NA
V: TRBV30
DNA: TGTGCCTGGAGTGCGCCGGTGTCACCCCTCCACTTT
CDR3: CAWSAPVSPLHF